Below, 28 T cell receptor beta chains from the same sample are listed, as sequenced in a study of graft-versus-host responses after intestinal transplantation (dated by TCRdb to about 2021). The antigens these receptors bind are not known. The library was built by means of the immunoSEQ multiplex PCR assay. Not all clones reach the TCRdb copy of this immuneACCESS table, which keeps in-frame sequences only. Checked studies attribute under half of the gap to unresolved V genes and leave the rest unexplained. This sample is represented by over 100,000 clones; roughly nine tenths of them were singletons. The ten most abundant clones make up 0.2% to 0.25% of the sample. The label giving this sample's time point can be read as: cells obtained before transplantation from donor or recipient. This specimen was unstimulated CD4+ T cells sorted from spleen or lymph node cells, taken before transplant. The receptors derive from a human donor who was the organ donor for an intestinal transplant.

V usage is TRBV10-3 and J usage is TRBJ2-7, with D maybe TRBD1 (6 bases). Trimming cost V 5 bases and J 0 bases, with 17 bases left between them. The germline V gene encodes CDR1 ENHRY and CDR2 SYGVKD. The CDR3 covers 16 residues. The CDR3 is CAISFAPTGTSYEQYF. In DNA, the CDR3 is TGTGCCATCAGTTTTGCCCCGACAGGAACCTCCTACGAGCAGTACTTC.

The chain joins TRBV7-5 to TRBJ2-3; the DNA was not used to check the table's D call, TRBD1. TRBV7-5 is a pseudogene segment. This CDR3 has 16 residues. The CDR3 protein is CARSLQGAKQTDTQYF. DNA for the CDR3: TGTGCCAGAAGCTTACAGGGGGCGAAGCAGACAGATACGCAGTATTTT.

The chain carries TRBV5-6 and TRBJ1-2, with 7 bases lining up with TRBD1. The CDR3 is 13 residues long. Trimming cost V 2 bases and J 6 bases; bases outside gene matches: 4. CDR1 is SGHDT and CDR2 is YYEEEE in the germline V gene. CDR3 protein: CASSFWTGDGYTF. The CDR3 DNA reads as TGTGCCAGCAGCTTCTGGACAGGAGATGGCTACACCTTC.

This chain joins TRBV15 and TRBJ1-1; D gene uncertain. The CDR3 is 13 residues long. Germline lookup yields CDR1 LNHNV and CDR2 YYDKDF (reference sequence). V was clipped by 0 bases and J by 1 base, with 3 bases between them. The CDR3 reads CATSRDQNTEAFF. DNA for the CDR3: TGTGCCACCAGCAGAGATCAGAACACTGAAGCTTTCTTT.

V is TRBV2 and J is TRBJ1-4; D gene ambiguous. Germline assignment: CDR1 SNHLY and CDR2 FYNNEI. The CDR3 runs to 12 residues. V lost 6 bases and J lost 6, with 8 bases in between. CDR3 sequence reads: CASRWGDEKLFF. CDR3 in DNA: TGTGCCAGCAGATGGGGTGATGAAAAACTGTTTTTT.

The genes are TRBV29-1 and TRBJ1-5, with D maybe TRBD1 (6 bases). The germline V and J ends were trimmed by 4 bases and 6 bases, with 16 bases remaining between them. The CDR3 spans 14 residues. Per germline, CDR1 SQVTM and CDR2 ANQGSEA. CDR3 nucleotides: TGCAGCGTTGTGGGGGGCGATAGAAGTCAGCCCCAGCATTTT. Translation: CSVVGGDRSQPQHF.

The chain carries TRBV5-3 and TRBJ1-5, with D perhaps matching TRBD1 (6 bases). TRBV5-3 is placed among ORFs of uncertain function. V was cut by 0 bases and J by 3 bases, with 13 bases left in between. The CDR3 totals 16 residues. This CDR3 reads CARSLDAGHLNQPQHF. In DNA form, the CDR3 reads TGTGCCAGAAGCTTGGACGCGGGACACCTCAATCAGCCCCAGCATTTT.

The chain uses TRBV4-3 and TRBJ2-5; no clear D gene. Germline CDR1 reads LGHNA; CDR2 reads YSLEER. The CDR3 loop spans 18 amino acids. V was trimmed by 0 bases and J by 2 bases, leaving 19 bases between them. The CDR3 sequence: CASSQEGPYAASQETQYF. CDR3 in DNA: TGCGCCAGCAGCCAAGAAGGGCCCTATGCGGCATCACAAGAGACCCAGTACTTC.

This clone is a singleton in its sample. This chain links TRBV5-5 with TRBJ1-4; D possibly corresponds to TRBD1 (5 bases). V dropped 4 bases and J dropped 5 bases, with 12 bases sitting between them. Germline V lookup: CDR1 SGHKS, CDR2 YYEKEE (reference sequence). The CDR3 covers 14 residues. CDR3 in amino acids: CASSLGRTNEKLFF. As DNA, the CDR3 is TGTGCCAGCAGCCTGGGACGGACGAATGAAAAACTGTTTTTT.

This chain joins TRBV10-3 and TRBJ2-3, with 10 positions matching TRBD2. This CDR3 contains 16 residues. CDR1 and CDR2 from the germline V gene are ENHRY and SYGVKD. The junction had 5 bases not matched to a gene; V was cut back by 3 bases and J by 2 bases. CDR3 region: CAISDLSGRATDTQYF. The CDR3 DNA reads TGTGCCATCAGTGATCTAAGCGGGAGGGCCACAGATACGCAGTATTTT.

J is TRBJ1-2 and V is TRBV4-1; 12 bases line up with TRBD1. V gave up 4 bases and J gave up 7 bases; unmatched junction bases: 10. The CDR3 length is 16 residues. Germline CDR1 and CDR2: MGHRA and YSYEKL. CDR3 coding DNA: TGCGCCAGCAGCCTAGAGCCGGGACAGGGGGCGGGTGGCTACACCTTC. Amino acid sequence: CASSLEPGQGAGGYTF.

The V gene is TRBV19, the J gene TRBJ2-7, with 11 bases matching TRBD2. The CDR3 runs to 14 residues. Germline lookup yields CDR1 LNHDA and CDR2 SQIVND (reference sequence). Trimming at V came to 6 bases and at J to 5 bases, leaving 6 bases not matched to a gene. The DNA of the CDR3 is TGTGCCAGTAGCCTACTAGCGGGAGTAAACGAGCAGTACTTC. This encodes CASSLLAGVNEQYF.

The V and J genes are TRBV10-1 and TRBJ2-3; 12 bases line up with TRBD2. The CDR3 has 17 amino acids. Germline V gives CDR1 WNHNN, CDR2 SYGVQD (reference sequence). Unmatched junction bases numbered 11, after V lost 8 bases and J lost 2 bases. The CDR3 DNA is TGCGCCAGCGACCGCCCTAGCGGGAGGGCTTCCACAGATACGCAGTATTTT. The encoded protein is CASDRPSGRASTDTQYF.

The rearrangement joins TRBV28 to TRBJ2-7; maybe TRBD2 (6 bases). The CDR3 loop spans 14 amino acids. The V end lost 2 bases, the J end lost 4 bases, and 12 bases lay between the germline ends. Germline CDR1 and CDR2: MDHEN and SYDVKM. The CDR3 sequence: CASSLLGGIYEQYF. In nucleotides, the CDR3 is TGTGCCAGCAGTTTACTCGGCGGGATATACGAGCAGTACTTC. Full variable domain (missing parts from reference TRBV28 and TRBJ2-7): DVKVTQSSRYLVKRTGEKVFLECVQDMDHENMFWYRQDPGLGLRLIYFSYDVKMKEKGDIPEGYSVSREKKERFSLILESASTNQTSMYLCASSLLGGIYEQYFGPGTRLTVT.

This chain connects TRBV2 to TRBJ2-7, with a weak D call TRBD1 (6 bases). CDR3 length equals 14 residues. Trimming pared 5 bases from V and 6 bases from J, leaving 17 bases between. Per the germline V gene, CDR1 is SNHLY and CDR2 is FYNNEI. This CDR3 reads CASSYSRGSGEQYF. The CDR3 DNA reads as TGTGCCAGCAGTTACTCGAGGGGGAGTGGCGAGCAGTACTTC.

J is TRBJ2-6 and V is TRBV5-1, with TRBD1 matching 9 bases. CDR1 and CDR2 (germline): SGHRS, YFSETQ. CDR3 length: 18 amino acids. J gave up 4 bases and V 4 bases, and 12 bases lay outside the gene matches. CDR3 region: CASSHSGTGNSGANVLTF. CDR3 in DNA: TGCGCCAGCAGCCACTCCGGGACAGGGAATAGCGGGGCCAACGTCCTGACTTTC. Full variable domain (missing parts from reference TRBV5-1 and TRBJ2-6): KAGVTQTPRYLIKTRGQQVTLSCSPISGHRSVSWYQQTPGQGLQFLFEYFSETQRNKGNFPGRFSGRQFSNSRSEMNVSTLELGDSALYLCASSHSGTGNSGANVLTFGAGSRLTVL.

CDR3 DNA: TGTGCCCGATGTAGTAGGTACGAGCAGTACTTC. This sequence encodes CARCSRYEQYF. The V and J genes are TRBV13 and TRBJ2-5; D unresolved. TRBJ2-7 matches the DNA end more closely, so the J call is doubtful. CDR3 length: 11 amino acids. Germline-derived CDR1 and CDR2 are PRHDT and FYEKMQ (reference sequence).

This clone has only one observation. The chain has TRBV14 and TRBJ2-1, with D possibly matching TRBD2 (6 bases). The V end lost 1 base, the J end lost 3 bases, and 10 bases lay between the germline ends. CDR1 and CDR2 (germline): SGHDN, FVKESK. The CDR3 has 15 amino acids. The CDR3 DNA reads as TGTGCCAGCAGCCAAGTAGGCGGGATCTACAATGAGCAGTTCTTC. Amino acid sequence: CASSQVGGIYNEQFF.

The genes are TRBV30 and TRBJ1-2; D call uncertain. V was cut by 5 bases and J by 9 bases, with 16 bases left in between. The CDR3 contains 12 residues. CDR1 and CDR2 from the germline V gene are GTSNPN and SVGIG (reference sequence). In nucleotides, the CDR3 is TGTGCCTGGTCAGTGTACTGGCCTAGCTACACCTTC. Translating it yields CAWSVYWPSYTF.

The chain uses TRBV5-1 and TRBJ2-7; D perhaps matches TRBD2 (6 bases). The germline gives CDR1 SGHRS, CDR2 YFSETQ. The length of the CDR3 is 15 residues. Trimming left V 4 bases short and J 6 bases short, with 20 bases between. The CDR3 nucleotides are TGCGCCAGCAGCATGGGGACTCTAGCTGGGTCCGAGCAGTACTTC. Its translation: CASSMGTLAGSEQYF.

V is TRBV6-1 and J is TRBJ2-5, with 12 bases lining up with TRBD2. The J call is uncertain, as TRBJ2-7 better fits the DNA end. The CDR3 spans 15 residues. CDR1 is MNHNS, CDR2 SASEGT, per germline. CDR3 coding DNA: TGTGCCAGCAAGGAAAGGACTAGCGGGACCTACGAGCAGTACTTC. It translates to CASKERTSGTYEQYF.

The chain employs TRBV4-1 and TRBJ1-1; no definite D call. CDR1 is MGHRA and CDR2 is YSYEKL in the germline V gene. This CDR3 is built from 15 residues. V was clipped by 6 bases and J by 1 base, with 15 bases between them. CDR3 bases: TGCGCCAGCAGGAACTTGGGCCTCTCGAACACTGAAGCTTTCTTT. Its protein product is CASRNLGLSNTEAFF.

The rearrangement joins TRBV6-5 to TRBJ1-3; D may be TRBD1 (6 bases). Germline V gene lookup returns CDR1 MNHEY and CDR2 SVGAGI. The CDR3 runs 13 residues. V lost 6 bases, J lost 0 bases, and 6 bases lay in between. The DNA for the CDR3 is TGTGCCAGCAGGACAGGCTCTGGAAACACCATATATTTT. Its protein product is CASRTGSGNTIYF.

The rearrangement links TRBV19 to TRBJ2-2; TRBD2 matches 7 bases. From germline, CDR1 is LNHDA and CDR2 SQIVND (reference sequence). The CDR3 has 14 residues. V trimming: 8 bases; J trimming: 4 bases; junction bases outside the gene matches: 7. This CDR3 is CASLSRETTGELFF. The CDR3, as DNA: TGTGCCAGTTTATCGCGGGAGACCACCGGGGAGCTGTTTTTT.

This chain connects TRBV27 to TRBJ1-5; D possibly corresponds to TRBD1 (5 bases). Trimming pared 4 bases from V and 4 bases from J, leaving 14 bases between. This CDR3 region has 15 residues. Germline lookup yields CDR1 MNHEY and CDR2 SMNVEV (reference sequence). CDR3 sequence reads: CASSSGRDWNQPQHF. The DNA of the CDR3 is TGTGCCAGCAGTTCCGGCAGGGACTGGAATCAGCCCCAGCATTTT.

This chain connects TRBV7-9 to TRBJ2-7; D call uncertain. Per the germline V gene, CDR1 is SEHNR and CDR2 is FQNEAQ (reference sequence). Deletions cut 5 bases from V and 3 bases from J, with 8 bases between. The CDR3 length is 12 residues. CDR3 sequence reads: CASSMSGYEQYF. CDR3 nucleotide sequence: TGTGCCAGCAGCATGTCGGGCTACGAGCAGTACTTC.

The rearrangement uses TRBV7-2 and TRBJ2-1; 8 nucleotides line up with TRBD2. This CDR3 is 15 amino acids long. CDR1 is SGHTA, CDR2 FQGNSA, per germline. J lost 4 bases, V lost 5 bases, and 7 bases had no gene match. The CDR3 region has the DNA TGTGCCAGCAGCCCGTTAGCGGGGATATACAATGAGCAGTTCTTC. Its translation: CASSPLAGIYNEQFF.

The J gene is TRBJ1-4, the V gene TRBV7-2; a possible D gene is TRBD1 (5 bases). The CDR3 is 15 residues long. Trimming cost V 1 base and J 8 bases, with 14 bases left between them. CDR1 SGHTA and CDR2 FQGNSA come from the germline V gene. As DNA, the CDR3 is TGTGCCAGCAGCTTAGAAGGGCAGGGAGGGGAAAAACTGTTTTTT. Translated, it gives CASSLEGQGGEKLFF.